This is a list of T cell receptor beta chains from one sample in a study of cytomegalovirus exposure and HLA in healthy donors. Only in-frame clones appear in the TCRdb table, and some are missing; sequencing was by immunoSEQ multiplex PCR. This sample has about 59,000 clones, with approximately 80% found just once. What was sequenced was PBMCs. Receptors originate from a human donor in good health. Both conserved end residues are part of each CDR3. D genes are given only for firm matches. The size field is filled for only some rows; it gives once, few, many or a size class.

D gene	clone size	J gene	V gene	CDR3 protein	CDR3 DNA
NA	NA	TRBJ1-2	TRBV6-5	CASSYSTGMGYGYTF	TGTGCCAGCAGTTACTCGACGGGTATGGGCTATGGCTACACCTTC
NA	NA	TRBJ2-6	TRBV4-3	CASSQDWALRGANVLTF	TGCGCCAGCAGCCAGGATTGGGCCCTCCGTGGGGCCAACGTCCTGACTTTC
TRBD1	NA	TRBJ2-7	TRBV6-1	CASSEVSGGVYEQYF	TGTGCCAGCAGTGAAGTGTCAGGGGGCGTTTACGAGCAGTACTTC
NA	NA	TRBJ2-7	TRBV21-1	CASSLKGTSGDYEQYF	TGTGCCAGCAGCTTAAAGGGGACTAGCGGGGACTACGAGCAGTACTTC
NA	NA	TRBJ2-7	TRBV10-3	CAISGQGYEQYF	TGTGCCATCAGTGGGCAGGGCTACGAGCAGTACTTC
NA	NA	TRBJ1-2	TRBV18	CASSPDDCRGCGYTF	TGTGCCAGCTCACCAGATGACTGTAGGGGGTGTGGCTACACCTTC
TRBD1	NA	TRBJ2-7	TRBV10-2	CASSGPAGQGDEQYF	TGCGCCAGCAGTGGCCCCGCGGGCCAGGGGGACGAGCAGTACTTC
TRBD2	NA	TRBJ2-5	TRBV7-8	CASSLALLGGASGQTQYF	TGTGCCAGCAGCTTAGCCCTTCTTGGAGGTGCTAGCGGGCAGACCCAGTACTTC
NA	NA	TRBJ2-4	TRBV4-3	CASSPDGWNGLGKNIQYF	TGCGCCAGCAGCCCGGACGGCTGGAACGGACTCGGCAAAAACATTCAGTACTTC
TRBD1	once	TRBJ1-2	TRBV19	CASSGQGLYGYTF	TGTGCCAGTAGTGGACAGGGGTTATATGGCTACACCTTC
TRBD1	NA	TRBJ2-3	TRBV6-4	CASSDSTGGDTQYF	TGTGCCAGCAGTGACTCGACAGGGGGAGATACGCAGTATTTT